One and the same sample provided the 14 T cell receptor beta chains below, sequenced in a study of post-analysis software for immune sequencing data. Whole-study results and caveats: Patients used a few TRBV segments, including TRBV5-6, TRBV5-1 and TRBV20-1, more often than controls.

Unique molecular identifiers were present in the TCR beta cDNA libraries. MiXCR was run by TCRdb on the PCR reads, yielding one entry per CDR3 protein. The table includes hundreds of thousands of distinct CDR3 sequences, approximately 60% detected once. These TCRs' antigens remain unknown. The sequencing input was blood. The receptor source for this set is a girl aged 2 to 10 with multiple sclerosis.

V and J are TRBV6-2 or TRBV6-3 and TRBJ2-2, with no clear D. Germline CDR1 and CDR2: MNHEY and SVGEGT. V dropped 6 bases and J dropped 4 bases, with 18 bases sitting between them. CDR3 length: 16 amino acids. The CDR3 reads CASSPRRVGSTGELFF. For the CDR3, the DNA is TGTGCCAGCAGCCCCAGAAGGGTAGGGTCCACCGGGGAGCTGTTTTTT.

The DNA for the CDR3 is TGCAGCGGCCGGGACAGAACCTACAATGAGCAGTTCTTC. Translating it yields CSGRDRTYNEQFF. The chain combines TRBV29-1 with TRBJ2-1; 7 nucleotides line up with TRBD1. The CDR3 covers 13 residues. Germline CDR1 reads SQVTM; CDR2 reads ANQGSEA. V was clipped by 7 bases and J by 2 bases; unmatched bases: 5.

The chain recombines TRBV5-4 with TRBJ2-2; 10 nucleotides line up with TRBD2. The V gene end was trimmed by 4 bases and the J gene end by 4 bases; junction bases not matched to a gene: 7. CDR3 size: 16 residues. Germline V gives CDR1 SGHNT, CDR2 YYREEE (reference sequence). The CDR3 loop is CASSLLAGVFTGELFF. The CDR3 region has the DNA TGTGCCAGCAGCCTTCTAGCGGGGGTTTTCACCGGGGAGCTGTTTTTT.

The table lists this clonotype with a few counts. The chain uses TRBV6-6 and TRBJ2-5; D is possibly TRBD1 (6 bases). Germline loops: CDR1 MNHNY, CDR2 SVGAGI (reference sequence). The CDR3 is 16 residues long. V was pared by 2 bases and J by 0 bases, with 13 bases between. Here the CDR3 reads CASSYARGQNQETQYF. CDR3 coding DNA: TGTGCCAGCAGTTACGCCAGGGGTCAGAACCAAGAGACCCAGTACTTC.

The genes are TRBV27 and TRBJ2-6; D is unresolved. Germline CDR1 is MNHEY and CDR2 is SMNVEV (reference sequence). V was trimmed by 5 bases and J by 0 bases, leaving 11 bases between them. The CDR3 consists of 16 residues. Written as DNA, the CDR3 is TGTGCCAGCAGTCCGTCAATGGCCTCTGGGGCCAACGTCCTGACTTTC. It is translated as CASSPSMASGANVLTF.

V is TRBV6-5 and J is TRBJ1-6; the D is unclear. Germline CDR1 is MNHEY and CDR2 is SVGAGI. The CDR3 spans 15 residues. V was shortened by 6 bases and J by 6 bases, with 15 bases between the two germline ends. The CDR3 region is CASRQLKWGNSPLHF. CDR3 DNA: TGTGCCAGCAGGCAACTAAAGTGGGGTAATTCACCCCTCCACTTT.

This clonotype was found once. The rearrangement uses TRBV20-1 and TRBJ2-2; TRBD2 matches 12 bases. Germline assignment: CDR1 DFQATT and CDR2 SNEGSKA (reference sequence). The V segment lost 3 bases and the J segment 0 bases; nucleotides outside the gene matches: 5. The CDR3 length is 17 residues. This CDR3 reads CSARGGLAGSNTGELFF. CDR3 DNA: TGCAGTGCTAGGGGGGGACTAGCGGGTTCGAACACCGGGGAGCTGTTTTTT.

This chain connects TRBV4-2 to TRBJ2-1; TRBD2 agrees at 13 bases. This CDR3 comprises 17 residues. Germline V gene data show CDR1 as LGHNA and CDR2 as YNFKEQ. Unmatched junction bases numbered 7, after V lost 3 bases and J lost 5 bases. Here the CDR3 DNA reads TGTGCCAGCAGCCAGAAACTAGCGGGAGGGCCCCACAATGAGCAGTTCTTC. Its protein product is CASSQKLAGGPHNEQFF.

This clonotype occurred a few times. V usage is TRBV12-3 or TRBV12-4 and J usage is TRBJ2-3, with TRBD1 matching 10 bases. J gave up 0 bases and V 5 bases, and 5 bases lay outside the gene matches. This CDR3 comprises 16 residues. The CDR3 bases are TGTGCCAGCAGTGATAGACAGGGGGCTAGCACAGATACGCAGTATTTT. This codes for CASSDRQGASTDTQYF.

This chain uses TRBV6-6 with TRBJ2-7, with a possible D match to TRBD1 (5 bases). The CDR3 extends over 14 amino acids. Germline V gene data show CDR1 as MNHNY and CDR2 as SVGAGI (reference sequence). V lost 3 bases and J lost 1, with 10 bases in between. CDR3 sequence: CASSYSQGSYEQYF. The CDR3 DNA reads TGTGCCAGCAGTTATTCCCAGGGTTCCTACGAGCAGTACTTC.

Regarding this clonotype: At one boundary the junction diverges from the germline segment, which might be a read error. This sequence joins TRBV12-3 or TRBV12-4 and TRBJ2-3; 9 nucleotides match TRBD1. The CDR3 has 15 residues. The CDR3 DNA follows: TGTGCCAGCAGTCCGGGACAGGGCGTCCCAGATACGCGGTATTTT. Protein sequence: CASSPGQGVPDTRYF.

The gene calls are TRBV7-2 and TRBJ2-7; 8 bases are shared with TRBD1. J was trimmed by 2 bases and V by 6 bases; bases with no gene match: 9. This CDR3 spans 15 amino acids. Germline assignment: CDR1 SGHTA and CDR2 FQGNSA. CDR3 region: CASRKTGDLTYEQYF. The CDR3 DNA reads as TGTGCCAGCAGAAAGACAGGGGACCTTACCTACGAGCAGTACTTC.

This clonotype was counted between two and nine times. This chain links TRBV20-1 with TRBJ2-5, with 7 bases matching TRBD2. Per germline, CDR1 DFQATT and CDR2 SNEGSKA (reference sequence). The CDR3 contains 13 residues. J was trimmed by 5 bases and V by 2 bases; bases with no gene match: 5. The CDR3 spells CSARSTSVETQYF. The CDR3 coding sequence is TGCAGTGCTAGATCCACTAGCGTGGAGACCCAGTACTTC.

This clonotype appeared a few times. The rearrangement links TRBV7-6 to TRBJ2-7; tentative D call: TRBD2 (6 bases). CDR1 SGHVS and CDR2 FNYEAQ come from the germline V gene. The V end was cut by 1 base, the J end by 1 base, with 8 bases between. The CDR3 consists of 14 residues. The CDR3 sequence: CASSLVADSYEQYF. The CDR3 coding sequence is TGTGCCAGCAGCTTAGTAGCGGATTCCTACGAGCAGTACTTC. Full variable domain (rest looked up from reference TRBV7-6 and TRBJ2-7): GAGVSQSPRYKVTKRGQDVALRCDPISGHVSLYWYRQALGQGPEFLTYFNYEAQQDKSGLPNDRFSAERPEGSISTLTIQRTEQRDSAMYRCASSLVADSYEQYFGPGTRLTVT.